The 2 T cell receptor beta chains below all came from one sample that was sequenced in a study of T-cell reconstitution after alpha-beta-depleted transplantation in children. Unique molecular identifiers featured in how the TCRbeta library was prepared. TCRdb recomputed calls from the PCR reads with MiXCR, one row per CDR3 protein. The repertoire holds around 800,000 distinct CDR3 sequences, with about 15% as singletons. The sample consisted of PBMCs, mostly from graft donor cells, taken 360 days after TCRalphabeta/CD19-depleted stem cell transplant. Source of these receptors: a male patient aged 10-17 years who had a stem cell transplant for acute lymphoblastic leukemia, so the T cells may come from the graft donor.

This clonotype was counted between two and nine times. V usage is TRBV20-1 and J usage is TRBJ1-5; D unresolved. The CDR3 extends over 15 amino acids. Germline V gives CDR1 DFQATT, CDR2 SNEGSKA (reference sequence). Trimming removed 0 bases at V and 3 bases at J, with 12 bases between. CDR3 sequence reads: CSARDYQGPNQPQHF. The DNA of the CDR3 is TGCAGTGCTAGAGATTACCAAGGGCCCAATCAGCCCCAGCATTTT.

There are a few counts of this clonotype. The V gene is TRBV5-1, the J gene TRBJ1-2; D is unclear. Trimming took 5 bases from V and 2 from J, leaving 10 bases between them. Germline CDR1 is SGHRS and CDR2 is YFSETQ. CDR3 length equals 13 residues. The CDR3 is CASRTELNYGYTF. In DNA, the CDR3 is TGCGCCAGCAGAACTGAGCTAAACTATGGCTACACCTTC.